This TCR beta chain derives from a study of blood T cell repertoires in COVID-19. The overall study: COVID-19 samples, acute and convalescent, were from the United States, Italy and Spain.

Original handling: Scientists estimated how many nucleated cells there were by amplifying reference gene primers. Profiled with immunoSEQ multiplex PCR; TCRdb holds only in-frame clones, not every one. V, J and clone size reflect that table, while D and trimming were determined from the DNA. The table shows hundreds of thousands of clones, with about 91% occurring only once. V was trimmed by 0 bases and J by 7 bases, leaving 10 bases between them. There are 14 residues in the CDR3. Germline V lookup: CDR1 SGHTA, CDR2 FQGNSA. The sequence derives from a woman in her 30s who had recovered from COVID-19. The rearrangement joins TRBV7-2 to TRBJ2-1; D is undetermined. Sequencing used peripheral blood. The CDR3 here is CASSLAGLWNEQFF. The DNA of the CDR3 is TGTGCCAGCAGCTTAGCTGGGCTATGGAATGAGCAGTTCTTC.